The present T cell receptor (beta chain) was sequenced within a study of control samples from healthy donors and cancer patients. The table came from immunoSEQ multiplex PCR; TCRdb's copy has only in-frame clones and leaves some out. The sample has 200,000 or so clones; over 90% are singletons. This clone has just a few counts. CDR1 and CDR2 (germline): GTSNPN, SVGIG (reference sequence). The V gene lost 3 bases and the J gene lost 0 bases, with 20 bases spanning the gap. The CDR3 totals 17 residues. The V and J genes are TRBV30 and TRBJ1-1; D remains ambiguous. This TCR came from a man aged 50 to 59 in good health. Sequencing was performed on blood. CDR3 DNA sequence: TGTGCCTGGAGCCTCCCCGGTGTTGCAGCCATGAACACTGAAGCTTTCTTT. Translation: CAWSLPGVAAMNTEAFF.